What follows are 19 T cell receptor beta chains derived from one specimen sequenced in a study of cytomegalovirus exposure and HLA in healthy donors. The PCR ran on 60 Vbeta and 13 Jbeta primers. The repertoire was sequenced with immunoSEQ multiplex PCR; TCRdb's copy has only in-frame clones and lacks some. The sample lists 100,000 to 150,000 clones, about 79% occurring once. Sequences were obtained from PBMCs. Every receptor here comes from a man between 45 and 60 years old in good health and CMV-seronegative.

This clone has more than one count but fewer than ten. The chain employs TRBV6-1 and TRBJ1-5; TRBD1 matches 9 bases. Per the germline V gene, CDR1 is MNHNS and CDR2 is SASEGT. The V gene end was trimmed by 5 bases and the J gene end by 6 bases; junction bases not matched to a gene: 5. This CDR3 has 14 residues. The CDR3: CASSNTGGRQPQHF. The CDR3 DNA is TGTGCCAGCAGTAATACAGGGGGCCGTCAGCCCCAGCATTTT.

The sample holds a few counts of this clone. V usage is TRBV4-1 and J usage is TRBJ2-1; 9 bases are a match to TRBD2. V lost 6 bases and J lost 4; bases outside the gene matches: 1. CDR3 length equals 13 residues. The germline gives CDR1 MGHRA, CDR2 YSYEKL. CDR3 DNA: TGCGCCAGCAGGGGACTAGCTTACAATGAGCAGTTCTTC. This encodes CASRGLAYNEQFF.

The chain joins TRBV7-9 to TRBJ2-7; D may be TRBD1 (6 bases). Germline values: CDR1 SEHNR, CDR2 FQNEAQ (reference sequence). Trimming pared 5 bases from V and 2 bases from J, leaving 19 bases between. CDR3 length equals 16 residues. The CDR3 DNA follows: TGTGCCAGCAGCGATCTGAACAGGGCTTGGACCTACGAGCAGTACTTC. It yields the protein CASSDLNRAWTYEQYF.

V gene TRBV5-5 combines with J gene TRBJ2-3; D may be TRBD1 (6 bases). V was pared by 0 bases and J by 4 bases, with 12 bases between. Germline V gene data show CDR1 as SGHKS and CDR2 as YYEKEE (reference sequence). The CDR3 consists of 15 residues. CDR3: CASSLVWTAADTQYF. Here the CDR3 DNA reads TGTGCCAGCAGCTTGGTGTGGACAGCAGCAGATACGCAGTATTTT.

This clone occurred a few times. The J gene is TRBJ1-5, the V gene TRBV6-5, with D unresolved. Per germline, CDR1 MNHEY and CDR2 SVGAGI. This CDR3 is built from 15 residues. The V end was cut by 2 bases, the J end by 4 bases, with 12 bases between. In nucleotides, the CDR3 is TGTGCCAGCAGTTACACGACGGGTGAGAATCAGCCCCAGCATTTT. Amino acids: CASSYTTGENQPQHF.

The chain has TRBV5-1 and TRBJ1-2; 9 bases align to TRBD1. The CDR3 spans 16 residues. The V gene end was trimmed by 0 bases and the J gene end by 8 bases; junction bases not matched to a gene: 11. Germline CDR1 reads SGHRS; CDR2 reads YFSETQ. CDR3 loop: CASSLAEGQGGRGYTF. The CDR3 coding sequence is TGCGCCAGCAGCTTGGCAGAGGGACAGGGAGGTCGGGGCTACACCTTC.

The chain is built from TRBV11-2 and TRBJ2-2; D call uncertain. Deletions cut 4 bases from V and 6 bases from J, with 6 bases between. Germline-derived CDR1 and CDR2 are SGHAT and FQNNGV. The CDR3 has 12 amino acids. This CDR3 is CASSYSAGELFF. In nucleotides, the CDR3 is TGTGCCAGCAGCTACTCTGCCGGGGAGCTGTTTTTT.

The chain carries TRBV4-2 and TRBJ1-3; the D gene is possibly TRBD1 (6 bases). The V end was cut by 0 bases, the J end by 0 bases, with 12 bases between. This CDR3 has 17 amino acids. The germline CDR1 and CDR2 sequences are LGHNA and YNFKEQ. The CDR3 protein is CASSQEITGISGNTIYF. CDR3 DNA sequence: TGTGCCAGCAGCCAAGAAATAACAGGGATCTCTGGAAACACCATATATTTT.

This sequence joins TRBV28 and TRBJ1-2; no reliable D call. The germline V and J ends were trimmed by 1 base and 5 bases, with 14 bases remaining between them. The CDR3 is made up of 15 amino acids. CDR1 and CDR2 from the germline V gene are MDHEN and SYDVKM. The CDR3 sequence is CASSLSLTTFYGYTF. The CDR3 bases are TGTGCCAGCAGTTTATCCCTGACGACATTTTATGGCTACACCTTC.

The J gene is TRBJ2-7, the V gene TRBV6-1; no clear D gene. Per the germline V gene, CDR1 is MNHNS and CDR2 is SASEGT. The V end lost 5 bases, the J end lost 2 bases, and 10 bases lay between the germline ends. The CDR3 spans 13 residues. The CDR3 here is CASSSRFPYEQYV. The CDR3 bases are TGTGCCAGCAGTTCTAGGTTCCCCTACGAGCAGTACGTC.

The chain links TRBV29-1 to TRBJ1-2; D not certain. CDR3 length: 14 residues. Germline V CDR1 and CDR2: SQVTM, ANQGSEA. Trimming left V 3 bases short and J 2 bases short, with 13 bases between. Written as DNA, the CDR3 is TGCAGCGTTGAGTCTCTGTTTGTCAACTATGGCTACACCTTC. Protein sequence: CSVESLFVNYGYTF.

The chain combines TRBV5-4 with TRBJ1-1; perhaps TRBD1 as D (6 bases). This CDR3 contains 15 residues. Germline V CDR1 and CDR2: SGHNT, YYREEE (reference sequence). The ends were cut back, 0 bases at V and 0 bases at J, with 9 bases in the middle. CDR3 coding DNA: TGTGCCAGCAGCTTGGTGGGGGGGCTGAACACTGAAGCTTTCTTT. It encodes CASSLVGGLNTEAFF.

The V call is TRBV7-2, the J call TRBJ1-5; 8 nucleotides line up with TRBD1. Per the germline V gene, CDR1 is SGHTA and CDR2 is FQGNSA. J was trimmed by 4 bases and V by 3 bases; bases with no gene match: 5. The CDR3 contains 15 residues. The CDR3 sequence is CASSFSRGLNQPQHF. The CDR3 nucleotides are TGTGCCAGCAGCTTTTCCAGGGGGCTGAATCAGCCCCAGCATTTT.

This clone has only a few counts. The chain combines TRBV5-1 with TRBJ1-5; D is possibly TRBD1 (6 bases). V lost 2 bases and J 0 bases, leaving 9 bases between the germline ends. Germline lookup yields CDR1 SGHRS and CDR2 YFSETQ. The CDR3 totals 15 residues. CDR3 sequence (DNA): TGCGCCAGCAGCTTAGGGGGGGATAGCAATCAGCCCCAGCATTTT. It yields the protein CASSLGGDSNQPQHF.

This chain connects TRBV12-2 to TRBJ1-6; the table's D call of TRBD1 was not tested on the DNA. TRBV12-2 is assigned pseudogene status. The CDR3 has 16 residues. CDR3 sequence reads: CASRLPHRAYNSPLHF. The DNA of the CDR3 is TGTGCAAGTCGCTTGCCTCACAGGGCATATAATTCACCCCTCCACTTT.

The chain is built from TRBV18 and TRBJ1-2; 8 bases are a match to TRBD1. V lost 2 bases, J lost 7 bases, and 9 bases stayed unmatched. The CDR3 spans 15 residues. CDR1 and CDR2 from the germline V gene are KGHSH and LQKENI. CDR3 in amino acids: CASSPGQGRSGGYTF. The CDR3 coding sequence is TGTGCCAGCTCACCAGGACAGGGAAGGTCGGGTGGCTACACCTTC.

This clone was seen just once. The rearrangement uses TRBV18 and TRBJ1-5; a weak D match, TRBD1 (6 bases). Trimming removed 2 bases at V and 7 bases at J, with 9 bases between. The CDR3 covers 13 residues. CDR1 is KGHSH, CDR2 LQKENI, per germline. The CDR3 spells CASSPGGAQPQHF. DNA for the CDR3: TGTGCCAGCTCACCAGGGGGGGCCCAGCCCCAGCATTTT.

V gene TRBV6-1 combines with J gene TRBJ1-1; possible D gene TRBD1, 6 bases. This CDR3 spans 13 amino acids. V was clipped by 5 bases and J by 1 base, with 8 bases between them. Germline-derived CDR1 and CDR2 are MNHNS and SASEGT. CDR3 DNA sequence: TGTGCCAGCAGTCGGACAGAGAACACTGAAGCTTTCTTT. Its protein is CASSRTENTEAFF.

With regard to this clone: The sample carries other DNA sequences with the same CDR3. The V and J genes are TRBV7-2 and TRBJ2-3; 8 bases are a match to TRBD2. Germline V CDR1 and CDR2: SGHTA, FQGNSA. The J segment lost 5 bases and the V segment lost 4 bases, leaving 11 bases of the junction unmatched. This CDR3 spans 16 amino acids. The CDR3 DNA follows: TGTGCCAGCAGCTCGGCTCGGGGGGGCGCGATAGATACGCAGTATTTT. Protein sequence: CASSSARGGAIDTQYF.